Included here is one T cell receptor (beta chain) sequence, with context. The antigen is unknown. The CDR3 is 15 residues long. Germline V gene lookup returns CDR1 MDHEN and CDR2 SYDVKM. V was clipped by 1 base and J by 5 bases; unmatched bases: 6. TCRdb keeps only in-frame clones here, not all; method: immunoSEQ multiplex PCR. The profile shows some 1.5 million clones, over 95% of them singletons. The sample comes from a study of shared clonotypes between healthy human individuals. Findings of the study overall: Among non-shared clonotypes, generation probabilities were lower than among those shared by all four donors. Sequencing depth was expected to influence donor clonotype sharing. In several donors, around 4.8% of naive CD4 clonotypes appeared in common.

This chain links TRBV28 with TRBJ2-5, with 8 bases fitting TRBD1. The sample comprised naive CD4+ T cells sorted from blood. The subset is: CD45RA+ positively selected. This sequence originates from a man aged 30-40 years in good health. The CDR3 protein is CASSLSRRGPETQYF. The CDR3 DNA is TGTGCCAGCAGTTTATCACGCAGGGGGCCGGAGACCCAGTACTTC. Combining the CDR3 with reference TRBV28 and TRBJ2-5 gives the whole variable domain DVKVTQSSRYLVKRTGEKVFLECVQDMDHENMFWYRQDPGLGLRLIYFSYDVKMKEKGDIPEGYSVSREKKERFSLILESASTNQTSMYLCASSLSRRGPETQYFGPGTRLLVL.